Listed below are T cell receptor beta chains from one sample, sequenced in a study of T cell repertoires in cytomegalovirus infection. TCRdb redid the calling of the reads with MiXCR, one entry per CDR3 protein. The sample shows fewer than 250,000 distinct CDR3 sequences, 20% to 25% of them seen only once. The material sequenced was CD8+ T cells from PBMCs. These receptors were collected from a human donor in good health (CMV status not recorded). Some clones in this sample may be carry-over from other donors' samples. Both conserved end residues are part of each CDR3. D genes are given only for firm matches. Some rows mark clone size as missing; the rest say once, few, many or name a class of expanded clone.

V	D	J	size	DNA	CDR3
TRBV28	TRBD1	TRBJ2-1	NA	TGTGCCAGCAGTTCGACAGGGGCCATCGAGCAGTTCTTC	CASSSTGAIEQFF
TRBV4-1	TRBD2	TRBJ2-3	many	TGCGCCAGCAAAATCAAGAAGATGGGGGTAGCGGGGGCCAACACAGATACGCAGTATTTT	CASKIKKMGVAGANTDTQYF
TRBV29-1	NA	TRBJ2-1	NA	TGCAGCGTTGAAGAGTCAGAGGCTTCCTACAATGAGCAGTTCTTC	CSVEESEASYNEQFF
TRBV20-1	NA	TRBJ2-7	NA	TGCAGTGCTAGAAACCGGGACTTAAGATACGAGCAGTACTTC	CSARNRDLRYEQYF
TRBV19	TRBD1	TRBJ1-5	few	TGTGCCAGTAGTATGACAGGGGGTCAGCCCCAGCATTTT	CASSMTGGQPQHF
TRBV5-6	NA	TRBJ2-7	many	TGTGCCAGCAGCCATTTCGAAGAATACGAGCAGTACTTC	CASSHFEEYEQYF
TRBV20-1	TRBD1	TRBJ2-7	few	TGCAGTGCTAGAGATCAGGCAGGGGGCCTCTACGAGCAGTACTTC	CSARDQAGGLYEQYF
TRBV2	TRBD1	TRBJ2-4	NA	TGTGCCAGCGGGGGACAGATTCCCATTCAGTACTTC	CASGGQIPIQYF
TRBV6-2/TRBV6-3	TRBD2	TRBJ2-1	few	TGTGCCAGCACCACTAGCGGGGGATACAATGAGCAGTTCTTC	CASTTSGGYNEQFF
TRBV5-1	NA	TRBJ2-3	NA	TGCGCCAGCAGCCCCCCCCTAGGGACAACGAGCACAGATACGCAGTATTTT	CASSPPLGTTSTDTQYF
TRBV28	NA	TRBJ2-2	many	TGTGCCAGCAGTTTAAGGGGACTTTTGACCGGGGAGCTGTTTTTT	CASSLRGLLTGELFF
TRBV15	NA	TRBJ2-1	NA	TGTGCCATCAGCAGAGCCGGAAACAGGGTCCATGAGCAGTTCTTC	CAISRAGNRVHEQFF
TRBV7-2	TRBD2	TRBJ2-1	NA	TGTGCCAGCAGACCGACTAGCGGGGGAGATAATGAGCAGTTCTTC	CASRPTSGGDNEQFF
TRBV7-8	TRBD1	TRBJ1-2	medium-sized	TGTGCCAGCAGCTTAATGACAGGGGGCCATGGCTACACCTTC	CASSLMTGGHGYTF
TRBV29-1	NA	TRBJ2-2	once	TGCAGCGTTGCGGGTCAGAACACCGGGGAGCTGTTTTTT	CSVAGQNTGELFF
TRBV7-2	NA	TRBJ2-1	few	TGTGCCAGCAGCTTAGTGCTTGGTGGGGGCCGACCCTACAATGAGCAGTTCTTC	CASSLVLGGGRPYNEQFF
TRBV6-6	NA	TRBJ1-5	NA	TGTGCCAGCAGTTACTCGGGGGGAGAGAGCAATCAGCCCCAGCATTTT	CASSYSGGESNQPQHF
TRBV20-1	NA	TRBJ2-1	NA	TGCAGTGCTTCGGTAGAACACCAGTTCTTC	CSASVEHQFF
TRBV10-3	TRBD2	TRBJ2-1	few	TGTGCCATCAGTGAGTTTTGGCGGGGGACCTCCTACAATGAGCAGTTCTTC	CAISEFWRGTSYNEQFF
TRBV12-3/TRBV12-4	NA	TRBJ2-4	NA	TGTGCCAGCACCACCTTAGCCAAAAACATTCAGTACTTC	CASTTLAKNIQYF
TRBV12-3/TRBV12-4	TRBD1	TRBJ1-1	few	TGTGCCAGCAATAAGGACAGGGGGGAACCTGAAGCTTTCTTT	CASNKDRGEPEAFF
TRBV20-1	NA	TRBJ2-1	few	TGCAGTGCTAGAGCGGGGGGCAGATACAATGAGCAGTTCTTC	CSARAGGRYNEQFF
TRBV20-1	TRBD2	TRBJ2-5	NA	TGCAGTGCTAGAGCTGAGGCGACTAGCGGGGGTTTGGTGTCTTTGGAGACCCAGTACTTC	CSARAEATSGGLVSLETQYF
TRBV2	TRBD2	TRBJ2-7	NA	TGTGCCAGCTCCGGGACTAACAGGCTGGGGCAGTACTTC	CASSGTNRLGQYF
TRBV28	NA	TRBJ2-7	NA	TGTGCCAGCAATCCAGGGGGGCAGGGCGAGCAGTACTTC	CASNPGGQGEQYF
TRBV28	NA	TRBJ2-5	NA	TGTGCCAGCAGCCGACTCGTTCAGACCCAGTACTTC	CASSRLVQTQYF
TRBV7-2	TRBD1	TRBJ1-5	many	TGTGCCAGCAGCCCAGGGGGTTATGGCAATCAGCCCCAGCATTTT	CASSPGGYGNQPQHF
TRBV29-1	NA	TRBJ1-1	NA	TGCAGCGTTGCAAGGGCTGAAGCTTTCTTT	CSVARAEAFF
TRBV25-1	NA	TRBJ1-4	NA	TGTGCCAGCAGTGCCGACGGGGGGGCGAATGAAAAACTGTTTTTT	CASSADGGANEKLFF